These T cell receptor beta chains were read from a single sample in a study of cytomegalovirus exposure and HLA in healthy donors. Generated by immunoSEQ multiplex PCR, the TCRdb table keeps only in-frame clones and is missing some. Of roughly 130,000 clones listed, roughly three quarters are singletons. Sequenced material: PBMCs. The receptors here all came from a man younger than 35 in good health and CMV-seronegative. CDR3s include the opening cysteine and the closing phenylalanine or tryptophan. The order of the fields is CDR3 protein, CDR3 DNA, CDR3 length, D gene, V gene, J gene, clone size. The D gene is left open where the match is weak. The size field is filled for only some rows; it gives once, few, many or a size class.

CAIRTGTGGEETQYF,TGTGCCATCAGAACCGGGACAGGGGGCGAAGAGACCCAGTACTTC,15,TRBD1,TRBV10-3,TRBJ2-5,-
CASSPEASLYGYTF,TGTGCCAGCAGCCCTGAGGCTAGTCTTTATGGCTACACCTTC,14,-,TRBV7-9,TRBJ1-2,once
CASNLDRVGTEAFF,TGTGCCAGCAACCTGGACAGGGTCGGCACTGAAGCTTTCTTT,14,TRBD1,TRBV6-1,TRBJ1-1,few
CASSLNPNIEGEEAFF,TGCGCCAGCAGCCTAAACCCAAACATCGAGGGGGAGGAAGCTTTCTTT,16,-,TRBV5-1,TRBJ1-1,-
CAWSLDSKAQHF,TGTGCCTGGAGCCTAGACAGTAAGGCCCAGCATTTT,12,-,TRBV30,TRBJ1-5,-
CSVEESGGLYNEQFF,TGCAGCGTTGAAGAGTCAGGGGGGCTCTACAATGAGCAGTTCTTC,15,-,TRBV29-1,TRBJ2-1,-
CASSGMRGSTDTQYF,TGTGCCAGCAGTGGTATGCGGGGCTCCACAGATACGCAGTATTTT,15,-,TRBV7-9,TRBJ2-3,few
CSVGSSGEGQAYGYTF,TGCAGCGTAGGATCGAGTGGGGAGGGACAGGCCTATGGCTACACCTTC,16,TRBD1,TRBV29-1,TRBJ1-2,-
CASSLEARREAFF,TGTGCCAGCAGCTTAGAAGCAAGGAGAGAAGCTTTCTTT,13,-,TRBV7-2,TRBJ1-1,-
CAWSKGAGSNTEAFF,TGTGCCTGGAGTAAGGGGGCAGGATCGAACACTGAAGCTTTCTTT,15,TRBD1,TRBV30,TRBJ1-1,-
CASNSRRDGYNSPLHF,TGTGCCAGCAACTCAAGGAGGGACGGCTATAATTCACCCCTCCACTTT,16,-,TRBV27,TRBJ1-6,-
CASGGAIWDTEAFF,TGTGCCAGCGGGGGGGCGATCTGGGACACTGAAGCTTTCTTT,14,-,TRBV19,TRBJ1-1,-
CASSRFWTGVPEAFF,TGTGCCAGTAGTAGGTTCTGGACAGGGGTTCCTGAAGCTTTCTTT,15,TRBD1,TRBV19,TRBJ1-1,few
CASSARGTGQGRRNTIYF,TGTGCCAGCAGCGCAAGGGGAACTGGACAGGGGCGAAGAAACACCATATATTTT,18,TRBD1,TRBV7-9,TRBJ1-3,-
CASSPSGQGDGASTEASF,TGCGCCAGCAGCCCCTCGGGACAGGGGGATGGGGCGAGCACTGAAGCTTCCTTT,18,TRBD1,TRBV5-1,TRBJ1-1,-
CAWSLYNEQFF,TGTGCCTGGAGTCTCTACAATGAGCAGTTCTTC,11,-,TRBV30,TRBJ2-1,-
CASSQHTGGEQYF,TGTGCCAGCAGCCAACACACAGGGGGCGAGCAGTACTTC,13,TRBD1,TRBV7-9,TRBJ2-7,few
CASSQQQGARRELFF,TGCGCCAGCAGCCAACAACAGGGGGCCCGCCGGGAGCTGTTTTTT,15,TRBD1,TRBV4-1,TRBJ2-2,-
CASSPPGQGAFLYGYTF,TGTGCCAGCAGCCCGCCGGGACAGGGGGCATTTTTATATGGCTACACCTTC,17,TRBD1,TRBV11-1,TRBJ1-2,-
CAWSVRSFGQGNEKLFF,TGTGCCTGGAGTGTACGGTCCTTCGGACAGGGGAATGAAAAACTGTTTTTT,17,TRBD1,TRBV30,TRBJ1-4,-
CASSPNGPANYGYTF,TGTGCCAGCAGCCCCAATGGGCCCGCTAACTATGGCTACACCTTC,15,-,TRBV5-4,TRBJ1-2,few
CASSAPGLAGVDEQFF,TGCGCCAGCAGCGCGCCGGGACTAGCGGGGGTGGATGAGCAGTTCTTC,16,TRBD2,TRBV5-1,TRBJ2-1,-
CASSMGGGAFF,TGTGCCAGTAGTATGGGGGGTGGCGCTTTCTTT,11,-,TRBV19,TRBJ1-1,-
CAIISAGGGYTF,TGTGCCATCATCAGTGCAGGGGGCGGCTACACCTTC,12,TRBD1,TRBV10-3,TRBJ1-2,-
CASSEANQGNIQPQHF,TGTGCCAGCAGTGAAGCCAATCAGGGAAACATCCAGCCCCAGCATTTT,16,-,TRBV6-1,TRBJ1-5,once
CASSQEGPGRGNTIYF,TGTGCCAGCAGCCAAGAGGGTCCCGGGAGAGGAAACACCATATATTTT,16,-,TRBV4-2,TRBJ1-3,-
CASTDRGSSGANVLTF,TGTGCCAGCACAGACAGGGGGTCCTCTGGGGCCAACGTCCTGACTTTC,16,TRBD1,TRBV5-4,TRBJ2-6,-
CASSEEGFAFF,TGTGCCAGCAGTGAAGAGGGGTTCGCTTTCTTT,11,-,TRBV2,TRBJ1-1,few
CASSTAGDGETQYF,TGCGCCAGCAGCACAGCAGGGGATGGAGAGACCCAGTACTTC,14,-,TRBV5-1,TRBJ2-5,-
CSARTPDRGPQSPGVGTIYF,TGCAGCGCCAGAACCCCGGACAGGGGCCCCCAGTCCCCTGGAGTTGGAACCATATATTTT,20,TRBD1,TRBV29-1,TRBJ1-3,-
CASSDPGGGNTEAFF,TGTGCCAGCAGCGACCCCGGGGGTGGGAACACTGAAGCTTTCTTT,15,-,TRBV9,TRBJ1-1,-
CASSVAGAVGETQYF,TGTGCCAGCAGCGTAGCTGGGGCAGTAGGGGAGACCCAGTACTTC,15,-,TRBV9,TRBJ2-5,-
CASSLYGDRDNEQFF,TGTGCCAGCAGTTTATATGGGGACAGGGACAATGAGCAGTTCTTC,15,TRBD1,TRBV27,TRBJ2-1,-
CASSFGLAGGPETQYF,TGTGCCAGCAGTTTCGGACTAGCGGGGGGCCCAGAGACCCAGTACTTC,16,TRBD2,TRBV27,TRBJ2-5,-
CASSSSTVSYEQYF,TGTGCCAGCAGCTCGTCGACAGTCTCCTACGAGCAGTACTTC,14,-,TRBV7-9,TRBJ2-7,-
CASSLLLGQGYGYTF,TGCGCCAGCAGCTTGCTCTTAGGACAGGGGTACGGCTACACCTTC,15,TRBD1,TRBV5-1,TRBJ1-2,-
CASSLALGGIGYTF,TGCGCCAGCAGCTTGGCATTAGGGGGAATTGGCTACACCTTC,14,-,TRBV5-1,TRBJ1-2,once
CASSEDRGGFYNEQFF,TGTGCCAGCAGTGAGGATCGGGGGGGCTTCTACAATGAGCAGTTCTTC,16,TRBD2,TRBV6-1,TRBJ2-1,-
CASDRSGHYGYTF,TGTGCCAGCGACAGGTCAGGGCACTATGGCTACACCTTC,13,-,TRBV9,TRBJ1-2,-
CASRSGGSYGYTF,TGTGCCAGCAGGTCAGGGGGCAGCTATGGCTACACCTTC,13,TRBD1,TRBV6-5,TRBJ1-2,-
CACNDRGEAFF,TGTGCCTGCAACGATAGGGGTGAAGCTTTCTTT,11,-,TRBV30,TRBJ1-1,-
CASRTPGSGANVLTF,TGTGCCAGTAGGACACCTGGCTCTGGGGCCAACGTCCTGACTTTC,15,-,TRBV19,TRBJ2-6,-
CASSVGRHGYTF,TGTGCCAGCAGCGTAGGGAGACATGGCTACACCTTC,12,-,TRBV9,TRBJ1-2,-
CASRTALRTEAFF,TGTGCCAGCAGGACAGCTCTTCGCACTGAAGCTTTCTTT,13,-,TRBV6-5,TRBJ1-1,few
CASSYSPMRGYTF,TGTGCCAGCAGTTACTCCCCAATGCGTGGCTACACCTTC,13,-,TRBV6-5,TRBJ1-2,-
CAASGLFF,TGTGCCGCCAGCGGGCTGTTTTTT,8,-,TRBV7-9,TRBJ2-2,-
CASSLDSRQGAETQYF,TGCGCCAGCAGCTTGGATTCTAGACAGGGGGCGGAGACCCAGTACTTC,16,TRBD1,TRBV5-1,TRBJ2-5,-
CASSWAGTGVSEQYF,TGCGCCAGCAGTTGGGCCGGGACAGGGGTTTCGGAGCAGTACTTC,15,TRBD1,TRBV5-1,TRBJ2-5,-
CASQHQGNTEAFF,TGTGCCAGCCAGCACCAGGGGAACACTGAAGCTTTCTTT,13,-,TRBV27,TRBJ1-1,-
CASSQFLGRSGNEQFF,TGCGCCAGCAGCCAGTTTTTAGGGAGGAGCGGAAATGAGCAGTTCTTC,16,-,TRBV4-3,TRBJ2-1,-
CASSASAGIENIQYF,TGTGCCAGCAGTGCCTCTGCCGGGATCGAAAACATTCAGTACTTC,15,-,TRBV25-1,TRBJ2-4,-
CASSSDRNTEAFF,TGTGCCAGCAGCTCAGACAGGAACACTGAAGCTTTCTTT,13,-,TRBV7-8,TRBJ1-1,-
CASSQQTTGELFF,TGTGCCAGCAGCCAACAGACGACCGGGGAGCTGTTTTTT,13,-,TRBV7-9,TRBJ2-2,-